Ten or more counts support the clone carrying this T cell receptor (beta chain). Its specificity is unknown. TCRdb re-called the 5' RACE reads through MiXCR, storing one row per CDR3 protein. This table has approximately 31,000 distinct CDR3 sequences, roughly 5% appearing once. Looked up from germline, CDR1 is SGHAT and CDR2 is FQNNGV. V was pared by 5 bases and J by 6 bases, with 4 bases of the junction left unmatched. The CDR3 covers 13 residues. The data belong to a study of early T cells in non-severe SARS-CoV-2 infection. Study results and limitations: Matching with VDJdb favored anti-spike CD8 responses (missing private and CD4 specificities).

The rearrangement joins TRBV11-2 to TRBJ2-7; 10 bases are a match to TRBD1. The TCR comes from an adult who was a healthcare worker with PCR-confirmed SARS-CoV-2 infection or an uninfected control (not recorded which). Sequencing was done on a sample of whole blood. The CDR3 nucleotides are TGTGCCAGCAGCCCCGGGACAGGGGTCGAGCAGTACTTC. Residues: CASSPGTGVEQYF. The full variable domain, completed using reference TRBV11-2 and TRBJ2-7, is EAGVAQSPRYKIIEKRQSVAFWCNPISGHATLYWYQQILGQGPKLLIQFQNNGVVDDSQLPKDRFSAERLKGVDSTLKIQPAKLEDSAVYLCASSPGTGVEQYFGPGTRLTVT.